This entry is about one T cell receptor beta chain. CDR3 length equals 15 residues. Looked up from germline, CDR1 is GTSNPN and CDR2 is SVGIG (reference sequence). Trimming cost V 5 bases and J 1 base, with 17 bases left between them. These data originate in a study of blood T cell repertoires in COVID-19. Background on the study: Researchers got acute and convalescent COVID-19 samples from the United States, Italy and Spain. In each case, the material was cDNA or gDNA derived from T cells, B-cell-depleted T cells, or PBMCs.

The repertoire was sequenced with immunoSEQ multiplex PCR; TCRdb's copy has only in-frame clones and lacks some. The repertoire holds 80,000 to 95,000 clones, with about 83% as singletons. The source material was peripheral blood. The sequence was collected from a woman between 65 and 79 years old with acute or convalescent COVID-19. V and J are TRBV30 and TRBJ1-2; D perhaps matches TRBD1 (6 bases). The CDR3 coding sequence is TGTGCCTGGGCATCCAACAGGGTGATTAACTATGGCTACACCTTC. It specifies CAWASNRVINYGYTF.